This T cell receptor (beta chain) was profiled in a study of graft-versus-host responses after intestinal transplantation. General study findings and limits: Marrow from the recipient contained GvH clones, some of which had appeared first in ileum or blood.

Germline CDR1 and CDR2: MNHEY and SMNVEV (reference sequence). This CDR3 region has 14 residues. V was cut by 3 bases and J by 5 bases, with 11 bases left in between. With regard to this clone: Its antigen is currently unknown.

The assay was immunoSEQ multiplex PCR, and TCRdb's table has in-frame clones only and misses some. The data show fewer than 120,000 clones, roughly 95% seen once. The chain carries TRBV27 and TRBJ2-1; a weak D match, TRBD2 (5 bases). The source of this sequence is a human donor who received an intestinal transplant. The starting material was unstimulated CD8+ T cells sorted from spleen or lymph node cells, obtained before intestinal transplant. CDR3 bases: TGTGCCAGCAGTTTTCCGGACGGGAACAATGAGCAGTTCTTC. Translation: CASSFPDGNNEQFF.